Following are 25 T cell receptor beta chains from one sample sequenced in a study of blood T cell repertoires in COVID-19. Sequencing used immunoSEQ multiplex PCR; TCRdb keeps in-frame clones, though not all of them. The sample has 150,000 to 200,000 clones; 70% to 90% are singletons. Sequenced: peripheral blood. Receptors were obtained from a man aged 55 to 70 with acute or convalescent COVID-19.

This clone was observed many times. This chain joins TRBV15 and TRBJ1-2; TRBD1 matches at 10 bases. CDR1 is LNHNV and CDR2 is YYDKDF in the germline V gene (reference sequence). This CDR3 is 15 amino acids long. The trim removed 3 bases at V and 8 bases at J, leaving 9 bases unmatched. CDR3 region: CATSRSRDRGGGYTF. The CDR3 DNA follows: TGTGCCACCAGCAGGTCCCGGGACAGGGGAGGCGGCTACACCTTC.

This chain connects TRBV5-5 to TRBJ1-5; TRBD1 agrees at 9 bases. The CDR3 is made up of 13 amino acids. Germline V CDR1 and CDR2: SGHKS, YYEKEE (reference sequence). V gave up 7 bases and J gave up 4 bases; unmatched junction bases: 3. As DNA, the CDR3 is TGTGCCAGCGGGACAGGGAATAATCAGCCCCAGCATTTT. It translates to CASGTGNNQPQHF. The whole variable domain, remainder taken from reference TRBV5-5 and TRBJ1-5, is DAGVTQSPTHLIKTRGQQVTLRCSPISGHKSVSWYQQVLGQGPQFIFQYYEKEERGRGNFPDRFSARQFPNYSSELNVNALLLGDSALYLCASGTGNNQPQHFGDGTRLSIL.

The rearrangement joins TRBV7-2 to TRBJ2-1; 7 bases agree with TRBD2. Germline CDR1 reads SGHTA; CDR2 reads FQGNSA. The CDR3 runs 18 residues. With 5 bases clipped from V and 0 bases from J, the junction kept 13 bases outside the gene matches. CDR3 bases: TGTGCCAGCAGCCCTGTTGGGGGGGGAGGGCCCTCCTACAATGAGCAGTTCTTC. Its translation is CASSPVGGGGPSYNEQFF.

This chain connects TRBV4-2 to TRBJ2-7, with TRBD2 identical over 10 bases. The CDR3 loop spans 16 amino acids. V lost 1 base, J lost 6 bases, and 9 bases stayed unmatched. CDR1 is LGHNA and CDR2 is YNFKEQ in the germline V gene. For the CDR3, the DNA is TGTGCCAGCAGCCAAGGTGAGGTACTAGCGGGATTCGAGCAGTACTTC. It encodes CASSQGEVLAGFEQYF.

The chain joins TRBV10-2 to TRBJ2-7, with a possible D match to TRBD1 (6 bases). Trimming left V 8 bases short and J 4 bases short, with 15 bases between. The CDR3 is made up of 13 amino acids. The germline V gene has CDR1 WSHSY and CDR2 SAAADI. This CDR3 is CASREQGSYEQYF. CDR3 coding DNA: TGCGCCAGCCGAGAACAGGGAAGTTACGAGCAGTACTTC.

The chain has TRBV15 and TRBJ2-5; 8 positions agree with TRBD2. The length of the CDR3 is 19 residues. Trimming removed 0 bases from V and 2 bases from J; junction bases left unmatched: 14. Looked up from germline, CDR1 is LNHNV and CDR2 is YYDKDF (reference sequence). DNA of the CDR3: TGTGCCACCAGCAGAGAGGTCGGGGGGGGCGACAACCCTCAAGAGACCCAGTACTTC. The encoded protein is CATSREVGGGDNPQETQYF.

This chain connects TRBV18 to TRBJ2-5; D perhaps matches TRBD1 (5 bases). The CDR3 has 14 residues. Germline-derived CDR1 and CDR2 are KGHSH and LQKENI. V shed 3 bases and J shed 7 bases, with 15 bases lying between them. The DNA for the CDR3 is TGTGCCAGCTCACCTGACAGTAACGCTTGGACCCAGTACTTC. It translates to CASSPDSNAWTQYF.

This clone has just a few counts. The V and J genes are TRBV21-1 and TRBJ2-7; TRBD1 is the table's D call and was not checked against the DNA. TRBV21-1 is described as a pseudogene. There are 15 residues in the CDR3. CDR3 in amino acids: CASSRDRGRSYEQYF. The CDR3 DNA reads TGTGCCAGCAGCCGGGACAGGGGGCGTTCCTACGAGCAGTACTTC.

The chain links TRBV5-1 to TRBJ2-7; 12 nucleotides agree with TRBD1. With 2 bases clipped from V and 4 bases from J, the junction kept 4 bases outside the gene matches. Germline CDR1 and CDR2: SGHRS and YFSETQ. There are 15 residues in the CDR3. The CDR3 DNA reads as TGCGCCAGCAGCTTAGGGACAGGGGGCTTTTACGAGCAGTACTTC. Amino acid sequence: CASSLGTGGFYEQYF.

CDR3 region: CASSFQEGGKLFF. The CDR3 DNA reads TGCGCCAGCAGCTTCCAAGAGGGAGGAAAACTGTTTTTT. The chain is built from TRBV5-1 and TRBJ1-4, with no clear D. Trimming pared 2 bases from V and 10 bases from J, leaving 12 bases between. Looked up from germline, CDR1 is SGHRS and CDR2 is YFSETQ. The CDR3 contains 13 residues.

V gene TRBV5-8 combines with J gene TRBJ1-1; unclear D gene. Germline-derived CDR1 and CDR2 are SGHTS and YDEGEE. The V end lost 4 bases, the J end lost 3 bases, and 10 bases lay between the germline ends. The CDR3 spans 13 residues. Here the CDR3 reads CASSSGRDTEAFF. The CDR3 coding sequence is TGTGCCAGCAGCAGTGGGAGGGACACTGAAGCTTTCTTT.

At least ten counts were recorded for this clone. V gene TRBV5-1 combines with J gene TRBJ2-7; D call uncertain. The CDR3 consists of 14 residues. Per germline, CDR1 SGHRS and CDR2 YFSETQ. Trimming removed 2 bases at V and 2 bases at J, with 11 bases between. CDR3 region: CASSFTESPYEQYF. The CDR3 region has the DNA TGCGCCAGCAGCTTTACAGAATCCCCCTACGAGCAGTACTTC.

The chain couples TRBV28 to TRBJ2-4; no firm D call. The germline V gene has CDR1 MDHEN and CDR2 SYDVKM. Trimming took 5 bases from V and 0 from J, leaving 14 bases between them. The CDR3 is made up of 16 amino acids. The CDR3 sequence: CASSPQTQLAKNIQYF. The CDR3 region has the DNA TGTGCCAGCAGTCCCCAGACACAACTAGCCAAAAACATTCAGTACTTC.

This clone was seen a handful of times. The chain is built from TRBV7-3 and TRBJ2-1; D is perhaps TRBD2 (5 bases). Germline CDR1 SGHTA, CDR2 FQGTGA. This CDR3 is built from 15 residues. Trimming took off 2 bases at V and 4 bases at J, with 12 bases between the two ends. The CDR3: CASSLSGSTYNEQFF. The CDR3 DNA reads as TGTGCCAGCAGCTTATCTGGGAGTACTTACAATGAGCAGTTCTTC.

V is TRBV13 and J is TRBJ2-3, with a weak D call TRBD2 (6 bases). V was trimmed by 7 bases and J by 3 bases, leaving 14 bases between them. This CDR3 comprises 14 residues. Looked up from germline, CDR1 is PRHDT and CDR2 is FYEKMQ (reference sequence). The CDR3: CASTAWRGTDTQYF. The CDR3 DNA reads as TGTGCCAGCACTGCTTGGAGGGGAACAGATACGCAGTATTTT.

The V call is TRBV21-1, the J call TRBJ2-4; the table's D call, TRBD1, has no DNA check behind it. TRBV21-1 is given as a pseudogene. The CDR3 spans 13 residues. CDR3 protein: CASSVFRVNIQYF. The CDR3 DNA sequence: TGTGCCAGCAGCGTCTTCAGGGTAAACATTCAGTACTTC.

Written as DNA, the CDR3 is TGTGCCAGTACCGCGACAGGGGGCAATGAGCAGTTCTTC. Encoded protein: CASTATGGNEQFF. The chain is built from TRBV19 and TRBJ2-1; 9 bases fit TRBD1. Germline CDR1 is LNHDA and CDR2 is SQIVND (reference sequence). This CDR3 region has 13 residues. Germline trimming cut 7 bases from V and 6 bases from J; bases unmatched to any gene: 4.

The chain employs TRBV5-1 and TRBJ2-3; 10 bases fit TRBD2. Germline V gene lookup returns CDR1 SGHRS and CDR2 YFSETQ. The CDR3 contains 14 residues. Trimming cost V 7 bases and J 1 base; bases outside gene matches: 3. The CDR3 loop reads CASGGLAGTDTQYF. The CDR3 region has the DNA TGCGCCAGCGGCGGACTAGCGGGCACAGATACGCAGTATTTT.

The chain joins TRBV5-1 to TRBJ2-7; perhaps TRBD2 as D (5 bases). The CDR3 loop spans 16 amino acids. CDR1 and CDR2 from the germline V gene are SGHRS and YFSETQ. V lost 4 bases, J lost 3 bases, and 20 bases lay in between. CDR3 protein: CASSRTGSGFFYEQYF. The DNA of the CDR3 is TGCGCCAGCAGCCGTACTGGGAGCGGATTCTTCTACGAGCAGTACTTC.

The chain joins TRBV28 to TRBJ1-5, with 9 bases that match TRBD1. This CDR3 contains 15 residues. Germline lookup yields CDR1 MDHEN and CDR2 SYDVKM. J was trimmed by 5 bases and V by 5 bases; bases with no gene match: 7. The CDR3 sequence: CASSAGTGIYQPQHF. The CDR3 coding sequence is TGTGCCAGCAGTGCCGGGACAGGGATCTATCAGCCCCAGCATTTT.

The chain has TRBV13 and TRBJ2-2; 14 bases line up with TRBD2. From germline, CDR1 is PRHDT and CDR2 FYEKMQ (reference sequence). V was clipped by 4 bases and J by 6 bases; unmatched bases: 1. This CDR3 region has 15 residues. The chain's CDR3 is CASSSGLAGAGELFF. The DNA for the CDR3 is TGTGCCAGCAGCTCGGGACTAGCGGGAGCCGGGGAGCTGTTTTTT.

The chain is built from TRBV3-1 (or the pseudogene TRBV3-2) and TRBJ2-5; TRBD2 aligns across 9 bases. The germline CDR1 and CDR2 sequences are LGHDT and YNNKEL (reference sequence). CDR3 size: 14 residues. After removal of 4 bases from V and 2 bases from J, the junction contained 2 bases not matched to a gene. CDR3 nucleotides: TGTGCCAGCAGCCGGACTAGCGAACAAGAGACCCAGTACTTC. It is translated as CASSRTSEQETQYF.

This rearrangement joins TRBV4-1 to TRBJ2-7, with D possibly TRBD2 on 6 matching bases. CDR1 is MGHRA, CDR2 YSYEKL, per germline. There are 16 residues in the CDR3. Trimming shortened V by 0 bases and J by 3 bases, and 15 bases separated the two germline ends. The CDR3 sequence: CASSQDSNSGDYEQYF. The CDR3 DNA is TGCGCCAGCAGCCAAGACAGCAATAGCGGAGACTACGAGCAGTACTTC.

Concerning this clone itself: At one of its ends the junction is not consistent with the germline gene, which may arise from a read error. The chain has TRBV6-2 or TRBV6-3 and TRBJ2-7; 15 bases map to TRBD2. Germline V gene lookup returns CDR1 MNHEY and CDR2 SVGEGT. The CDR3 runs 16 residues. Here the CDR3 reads CAGSHGTSGRTYEQYF. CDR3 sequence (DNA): TGTGCCGGCAGCCATGGGACTAGCGGGAGGACCTACGAGCAGTACTTC.

The CDR3 region is CASSISGTDNSPLHF. The CDR3, as DNA: TGTGCCAGCAGTATCTCCGGGACAGATAATTCACCCCTCCACTTT. The chain joins TRBV6-5 to TRBJ1-6; 7 bases match TRBD1. V was pared by 5 bases and J by 5 bases, with 6 bases of the junction left unmatched. Germline CDR1 is MNHEY and CDR2 is SVGAGI. This CDR3 has 15 amino acids.